These 10 T cell receptor beta chains were all obtained from the same sample, sequenced in a study of blood T cell repertoires in COVID-19. Produced via immunoSEQ multiplex PCR; TCRdb's table is partial and in-frame only. The repertoire includes about 130,000 clones, roughly 84% of them detected once, and 44% sits in the top ten. Source material: peripheral blood. All receptors derive from a human donor in a cohort sampled during active COVID-19.

This clone showed up just a few times. The V call is TRBV19, the J call TRBJ1-6; 11 bases align to TRBD1. This CDR3 has 13 residues. Losses at the gene ends were 6 bases for V and 11 bases for J; bases not matched to a gene: 3. CDR1 LNHDA and CDR2 SQIVND come from the germline V gene (reference sequence). The CDR3, as DNA: TGTGCCAGTAGAGGACAGGGGGCCCCACCCCTCCACTTT. Translation gives CASRGQGAPPLHF.

This clone was counted a single time. CDR3 sequence (DNA): TGTGCCAGCAGGGGGGACATTAGGGCTTTCTTT. Its protein product is CASRGDIRAFF. This chain uses TRBV28 with TRBJ1-1; possibly TRBD1 for D (6 bases). Per germline, CDR1 MDHEN and CDR2 SYDVKM. The V end lost 6 bases, the J end lost 11 bases, and 13 bases lay between the germline ends. This CDR3 has 11 residues.

V usage is TRBV7-2 and J usage is TRBJ1-1, with 7 positions matching TRBD1. This CDR3 contains 14 residues. Germline-derived CDR1 and CDR2 are SGHTA and FQGNSA. The junction had 8 bases not matched to a gene; V was cut back by 5 bases and J by 5 bases. The CDR3 nucleotides are TGTGCCAGCAGCCGGGACAGAAGTGCAACTGAAGCTTTCTTT. This translates into CASSRDRSATEAFF.

The rearrangement links TRBV12-3 or TRBV12-4 to TRBJ2-7; no reliable D call. V was shortened by 6 bases and J by 7 bases, with 16 bases between the two germline ends. This CDR3 is built from 13 residues. The CDR3 coding sequence is TGTGCCAGCAGCTCCTCGGGTTCTTCGGAGCAGTACGTC. This translates into CASSSSGSSEQYV.

This clone was detected only once. The chain links TRBV7-3 to TRBJ2-3; 8 nucleotides agree with TRBD2. CDR3 length: 14 residues. Germline CDR1 reads SGHTA; CDR2 reads FQGTGA. V gave up 5 bases and J gave up 2 bases; unmatched junction bases: 3. The DNA for the CDR3 is TGTGCCAGCAGCCTCGGGAGGGACACAGATACGCAGTATTTT. It specifies CASSLGRDTDTQYF.

The chain has TRBV5-1 and TRBJ1-2; 7 bases match TRBD1. Germline V gene data show CDR1 as SGHRS and CDR2 as YFSETQ. The CDR3 loop spans 14 amino acids. V lost 3 bases, J lost 5 bases, and 7 bases stayed unmatched. CDR3 sequence: CASSYGTALYGYTF. Here the CDR3 DNA reads TGCGCCAGCAGCTACGGGACAGCCTTATATGGCTACACCTTC. The complete variable domain, with remaining parts taken from reference TRBV5-1 and TRBJ1-2, reads KAGVTQTPRYLIKTRGQQVTLSCSPISGHRSVSWYQQTPGQGLQFLFEYFSETQRNKGNFPGRFSGRQFSNSRSEMNVSTLELGDSALYLCASSYGTALYGYTFGSGTRLTVV.

V and J are TRBV7-2 and TRBJ2-1; 8 positions match TRBD2. This CDR3 is built from 14 residues. Trimming took 5 bases from V and 9 from J; bases not matched to a gene: 9. Germline CDR1 and CDR2: SGHTA and FQGNSA. The CDR3 region has the DNA TGTGCCAGCAGCCTATTGGCGGGGGGTAGTGAGCAGTTCTTC. Translating gives CASSLLAGGSEQFF.

The CDR3 coding sequence is TGTGCCATCAAAAGGGGGAATGAGCAGTTCTTC. This codes for CAIKRGNEQFF. This chain connects TRBV10-3 to TRBJ2-1, with D tentatively TRBD1 (6 bases). CDR1 is ENHRY and CDR2 is SYGVKD in the germline V gene. This CDR3 has 11 amino acids. The V end was cut by 7 bases, the J end by 7 bases, with 8 bases between.

This sequence joins TRBV3-1 (or the pseudogene TRBV3-2) and TRBJ2-7, with D hard to call. V shed 0 bases and J shed 7 bases, with 7 bases lying between them. The CDR3 runs 12 residues. Germline CDR1 LGHDT, CDR2 YNNKEL (reference sequence). The CDR3 spells CASSQDWREQYF. DNA of the CDR3: TGTGCCAGCAGCCAAGATTGGAGAGAGCAGTACTTC.

The V gene is TRBV6-6, the J gene TRBJ1-1; D is uncertain. There are 12 residues in the CDR3. Trimming removed 5 bases from V and 6 bases from J, with 10 bases in between. The germline CDR1 and CDR2 sequences are MNHNY and SVGAGI (reference sequence). This CDR3 is CASSSLVAEAFF. The CDR3 nucleotides are TGTGCCAGCAGTAGCCTGGTGGCTGAAGCTTTCTTT.